This T cell receptor (beta chain) was identified in a study of cytomegalovirus exposure and HLA in healthy donors. TCRdb keeps only in-frame clones here, not all; method: immunoSEQ multiplex PCR. The repertoire holds about 190,000 clones, with more than 70% as singletons. The CDR3 runs to 15 residues. V dropped 0 bases and J dropped 14; count of bases not matched to a gene: 15. Germline CDR1 and CDR2: SGHAT and FQNNGV. This clone was counted between two and nine times. Its antigen is unknown. Study-wide findings and caveats: The dataset shows that most TCR sequences were rare, while some public TCRs occurred in many donors. First-cohort TCR clusters tended to co-occur in the approximately 110 validation repertoires, a later analysis found. The authors listed 150 to 200 TCR beta chains as cytomegalovirus-associated. It was reportedly the case that the classifier diagnosed cytomegalovirus status with high specificity and sensitivity.

This receptor was identified in a woman in her late teens or twenties in good health and CMV-seronegative. The sample was PBMCs. The chain carries TRBV11-2 and TRBJ2-5, with TRBD2 matching over 7 bases. The CDR3 DNA reads as TGTGCCAGCAGCTTAGATCCTGGGGGGGTCTCGGTCAATTACTTC. It yields the protein CASSLDPGGVSVNYF. Full variable domain (rest looked up from reference TRBV11-2 and TRBJ2-5): EAGVAQSPRYKIIEKRQSVAFWCNPISGHATLYWYQQILGQGPKLLIQFQNNGVVDDSQLPKDRFSAERLKGVDSTLKIQPAKLEDSAVYLCASSLDPGGVSVNYFGPGTRLLVL.